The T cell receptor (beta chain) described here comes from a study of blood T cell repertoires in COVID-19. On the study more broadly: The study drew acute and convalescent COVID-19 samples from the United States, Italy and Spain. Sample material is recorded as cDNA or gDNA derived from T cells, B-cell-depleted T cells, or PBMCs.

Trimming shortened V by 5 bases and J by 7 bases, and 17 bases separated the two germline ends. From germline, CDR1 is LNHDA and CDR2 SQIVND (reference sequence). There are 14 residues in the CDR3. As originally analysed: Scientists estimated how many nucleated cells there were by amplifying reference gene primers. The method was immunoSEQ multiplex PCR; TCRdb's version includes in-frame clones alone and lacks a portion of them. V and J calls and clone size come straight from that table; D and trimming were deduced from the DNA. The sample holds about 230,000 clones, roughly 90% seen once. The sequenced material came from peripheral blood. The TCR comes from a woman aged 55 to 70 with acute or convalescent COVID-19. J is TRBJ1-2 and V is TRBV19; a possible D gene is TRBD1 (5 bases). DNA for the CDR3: TGTGCCAGTAGTCAAACCCCAGACAGCGTTGGCTACACCTTC. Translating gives CASSQTPDSVGYTF.